This TCR beta chain was identified during a study of T-cell reconstitution after alpha-beta-depleted transplantation in children. Regarding this clonotype: The antigen is not known.

Unique molecular identifiers featured in how the TCRbeta library was prepared. TCRdb fed the PCR reads into MiXCR, producing one record per CDR3 protein. Of around 440,000 distinct CDR3 sequences detected, under 20% appear once; the ten largest clones hold approximately 29%. Regarding the study as a whole: About two months after transplant, alpha-beta T cells reportedly came from several hundred expanded graft clones. The main origin of T-cell counts and diversity one year after transplant was newly produced T cells.

This CDR3 is built from 15 residues. Germline CDR1 and CDR2: SQVTM and ANQGSEA. Between the trimmed V and J ends, which lost 3 bases and 7 bases, there was a span of 21 bases. The J gene is TRBJ2-5, the V gene TRBV29-1; D assignment may be TRBD1 or TRBD2 (5 bases each). Sequenced material: PBMCs, mostly from graft donor cells, taken 360 days after TCRalphabeta/CD19-depleted stem cell transplant. The receptor's source is a boy younger than two who had a stem cell transplant for Wiskott-Aldrich syndrome, so the T cells may come from the graft donor. The CDR3 reads CSVEPGKGSWRTQYF. DNA of the CDR3: TGCAGCGTTGAGCCGGGGAAGGGGTCTTGGCGGACCCAGTACTTC. The variable domain in full, completed from reference TRBV29-1 and TRBJ2-5, reads SAVISQKPSRDICQRGTSLTIQCQVDSQVTMMFWYRQQPGQSLTLIATANQGSEATYESGFVIDKFPISRPNLTFSTLTVSNMSPEDSSIYLCSVEPGKGSWRTQYFGPGTRLLVL.